Sequencing of this T cell receptor beta chain was carried out in a study of cytomegalovirus exposure and HLA in healthy donors. Study-wide points: Sequence variants that were highly shared formed a cluster that was likely a sequencing artifact. It was taken for granted in presence/absence analyses that sequencing depth across donors was roughly uniform. Through in vitro validation, three CMV-associated chains were shown to be specific for CMV antigens.

Note on this clone: The target antigen is unknown.

The V end lost 4 bases, the J end lost 6 bases, and 19 bases lay between the germline ends. This CDR3 is 16 amino acids long. The germline V gene encodes CDR1 SGDLS and CDR2 YYNGEE. In the PCR, 60 Vbeta and 13 Jbeta primers were used. Assay: immunoSEQ multiplex PCR; the TCRdb copy retains only in-frame clones and omits some. Of about 83,000 clones in the sample, roughly 79% were seen once. The chain is built from TRBV9 and TRBJ2-2, with a tentative D call TRBD2 (6 bases). The sequence was obtained from a woman in her thirties in good health and CMV-seronegative. The specimen sequenced was PBMCs. Written as DNA, the CDR3 is TGTGCCAGCAGCCGGGGGACCTTGGCCTTATCCGGGGAGCTGTTTTTT. This translates into CASSRGTLALSGELFF.